The 5 T cell receptor beta chains below all came from one sample that was sequenced in a study of CD8+ T cells in alopecia areata. RNA, once extracted, was reverse transcribed into cDNA for use as the sequencing template. TCRdb keeps only in-frame clones here, not all; method: immunoSEQ multiplex PCR. The sample includes 130,000 or so clones, 47% seen only once; the top ten take 10% to 13%. What was sequenced was NKG2D-low CD8+ T cells sorted from blood. Receptors were obtained from a human donor with alopecia areata.

This chain links TRBV29-1 with TRBJ2-7; maybe TRBD1 (6 bases). Germline values: CDR1 SQVTM, CDR2 ANQGSEA. The CDR3 sequence is 12 residues long. The ends were cut back, 2 bases at V and 7 bases at J, with 12 bases in the middle. CDR3 in amino acids: CSVEMEGGEQYF. CDR3 in DNA: TGCAGCGTTGAAATGGAAGGGGGAGAGCAGTACTTC.

This clone was seen just once. The chain uses TRBV28 and TRBJ1-2; tentatively, D is TRBD1 (5 bases). V gave up 5 bases and J gave up 7 bases, with 14 bases separating them. CDR1 is MDHEN, CDR2 SYDVKM, per germline. The CDR3 consists of 13 residues. For the CDR3, the DNA is TGTGCCAGCAGTCTTGCAGGGTCCGGTGGCTACACCTTC. Translated, it gives CASSLAGSGGYTF.

V gene TRBV7-9 combines with J gene TRBJ2-1; tentatively, D is TRBD2 (7 bases). Germline values: CDR1 SEHNR, CDR2 FQNEAQ (reference sequence). V was trimmed by 7 bases and J by 8 bases, leaving 15 bases between them. The CDR3 sequence is 13 residues long. The CDR3 DNA follows: TGTGCCAGCAACAGCAGGGGAGGGTATGAGCAGTTCTTC. It translates to CASNSRGGYEQFF. Combining the CDR3 with reference TRBV7-9 and TRBJ2-1 gives the whole variable domain DTGVSQNPRHKITKRGQNVTFRCDPISEHNRLYWYRQTLGQGPEFLTYFQNEAQLEKSRLLSDRFSAERPKGSFSTLEIQRTEQGDSAMYLCASNSRGGYEQFFGPGTRLTVL.

This rearrangement joins TRBV29-1 to TRBJ1-4, with a weak D call TRBD1 (5 bases). V was trimmed by 6 bases and J by 10 bases, leaving 15 bases between them. This CDR3 comprises 12 residues. Germline CDR1 is SQVTM and CDR2 is ANQGSEA. CDR3 sequence (DNA): TGCAGCGTCTGGGGCTTCGGGGGAAAACTGTTTTTT. Its translation is CSVWGFGGKLFF. Based on the CDR3 plus reference TRBV29-1 and TRBJ1-4, the full variable domain is SAVISQKPSRDICQRGTSLTIQCQVDSQVTMMFWYRQQPGQSLTLIATANQGSEATYESGFVIDKFPISRPNLTFSTLTVSNMSPEDSSIYLCSVWGFGGKLFFGSGTQLSVL.

This chain connects TRBV28 to TRBJ2-7; 11 nucleotides agree with TRBD2. CDR1 MDHEN and CDR2 SYDVKM come from the germline V gene. The trim removed 7 bases at V and 3 bases at J, leaving 8 bases unmatched. CDR3 length: 15 amino acids. CDR3 region: CASTLLAGVGYEQYF. CDR3 nucleotide sequence: TGTGCCAGCACCCTACTAGCGGGAGTTGGCTACGAGCAGTACTTC.